This entry lists 28 T cell receptor beta chains sequenced from one sample in a study of technical replicates of blood from several donors. Repertoires were generated with immunoSEQ multiplex PCR, while TCRdb's copy carries only in-frame clones and drops some. The repertoire consists of 65,000 to 80,000 clones, with more than 85% occurring once and the leading ten covering more than 0.2%. The sequencing sample was made of T cells isolated from PBMCs. The receptors originated from a human donor in good health.

This chain connects TRBV15 to TRBJ2-5; D might be TRBD2 (5 bases). V was shortened by 0 bases and J by 3 bases, with 11 bases between the two germline ends. There are 15 residues in the CDR3. Germline V gene sequence: CDR1 LNHNV, CDR2 YYDKDF (reference sequence). The CDR3 DNA reads TGTGCCACCAGCAGAGATACGGGGAAGAAAGAGACCCAGTACTTC. It is translated as CATSRDTGKKETQYF.

The chain uses TRBV7-2 and TRBJ2-3; D is possibly TRBD2 (5 bases). The germline gives CDR1 SGHTA, CDR2 FQGNSA. V shed 8 bases and J shed 1 base, with 13 bases lying between them. CDR3 size: 14 residues. The CDR3 is CASPVRGGTDTQYF. The CDR3 DNA reads as TGTGCCAGCCCCGTCCGGGGAGGCACAGATACGCAGTATTTT.

This chain joins TRBV28 and TRBJ2-7, with a possible D match to TRBD2 (7 bases). The germline V and J ends were trimmed by 6 bases and 3 bases, with 21 bases remaining between them. The germline CDR1 and CDR2 sequences are MDHEN and SYDVKM. The CDR3 has 16 amino acids. The CDR3 DNA is TGTGCCAGCAGCCCCGGTTGGGGGGGCCCCGGCTACGAGCAGTACTTC. It yields the protein CASSPGWGGPGYEQYF.

J is TRBJ2-5 and V is TRBV7-6; possible D gene TRBD2, 5 bases. There are 16 residues in the CDR3. With 5 bases removed from V and 5 bases from J, the gap between germline ends came to 21 bases. Germline CDR1 is SGHVS and CDR2 is FNYEAQ. CDR3: CASSPPPGRGRETQYF. CDR3 nucleotides: TGTGCCAGCAGCCCGCCGCCCGGACGGGGTAGGGAGACCCAGTACTTC.

The genes are TRBV5-1 and TRBJ2-3; possibly TRBD2 for D (5 bases). Germline V gene data show CDR1 as SGHRS and CDR2 as YFSETQ. This CDR3 comprises 15 residues. Trimming pared 2 bases from V and 1 base from J, leaving 11 bases between. The CDR3 region is CASSFSGGRTDTQYF. Here the CDR3 DNA reads TGCGCCAGCAGCTTCTCAGGCGGGCGCACAGATACGCAGTATTTT.

The V and J genes are TRBV7-8 and TRBJ2-7, with D possibly matching TRBD2 (5 bases). Germline V gives CDR1 SGHVS, CDR2 FQNEAQ. V was cut by 0 bases and J by 4 bases, with 22 bases left in between. The CDR3 totals 18 residues. CDR3: CASSLAGPGLARRYEQYF. The DNA of the CDR3 is TGTGCCAGCAGCTTAGCTGGCCCTGGGCTAGCTCGTAGGTACGAGCAGTACTTC.

V and J are TRBV11-3 and TRBJ2-1; 16 bases align to TRBD2. J lost 7 bases, V lost 5 bases, and 5 bases had no gene match. CDR3 length: 16 amino acids. Germline V gives CDR1 SGHNT, CDR2 YENEEA. The CDR3 DNA follows: TGTGCCAGCAGCCACTCGGGACTAGCGGGAGGGAATGAGCAGTTCTTC. Translating gives CASSHSGLAGGNEQFF.

CDR3 amino acids: CASSLAGKLFF. The CDR3 bases are TGTGCCAGCAGCCTCGCGGGAAAACTGTTTTTT. The chain combines TRBV28 with TRBJ1-4; D is uncertain. The ends were cut back, 6 bases at V and 10 bases at J, with 9 bases in the middle. CDR1 is MDHEN and CDR2 is SYDVKM in the germline V gene. This CDR3 has 11 residues.

The chain combines TRBV27 with TRBJ1-3; D possibly corresponds to TRBD1 (5 bases). The CDR3 is 14 amino acids. Per the germline V gene, CDR1 is MNHEY and CDR2 is SMNVEV (reference sequence). The V end was cut by 3 bases, the J end by 1 base, with 7 bases between. CDR3 bases: TGTGCCAGCAGTTTCAGGGCTTCTGGAAACACCATATATTTT. Its protein product is CASSFRASGNTIYF.

In this sample, this clone turned up once. The gene calls are TRBV18 and TRBJ2-5; weak D call: TRBD1 (5 bases). V lost 2 bases to trimming and J lost 4 bases, with 11 bases between them. Germline CDR1 KGHSH, CDR2 LQKENI. The CDR3 is made up of 14 amino acids. The CDR3 nucleotides read TGTGCCAGCTCACCAGGACAATCTGTAGAGACCCAGTACTTC. It codes for CASSPGQSVETQYF.

The V gene is TRBV7-6, the J gene TRBJ2-4; TRBD2 aligns across 13 bases. The germline V gene encodes CDR1 SGHVS and CDR2 FNYEAQ. This CDR3 contains 16 residues. V lost 5 bases to trimming and J lost 9 bases; unmatched junction nucleotides: 10. The CDR3 coding sequence is TGTGCCAGCAGCCAGAGGACTAGCGGGGGTGCAAGCATTCAGTACTTC. Its protein product is CASSQRTSGGASIQYF.

The J gene is TRBJ2-1, the V gene TRBV5-1; tentative D call: TRBD1 (5 bases). V lost 4 bases and J lost 7, with 9 bases in between. Germline assignment: CDR1 SGHRS and CDR2 YFSETQ. The CDR3 is 12 amino acids. CDR3 residues: CASSLRVNEQFF. In DNA form, the CDR3 reads TGCGCCAGCAGCCTCAGGGTTAATGAGCAGTTCTTC.

This chain uses TRBV4-1 with TRBJ1-2; D is perhaps TRBD1 (5 bases). CDR3 size: 13 residues. Germline loops: CDR1 MGHRA, CDR2 YSYEKL. Trimming took off 4 bases at V and 8 bases at J, with 14 bases between the two ends. DNA for the CDR3: TGCGCCAGCAGCCCGTTTGGGGGGAGAGGCTACACCTTC. Its translation: CASSPFGGRGYTF.

This chain connects TRBV5-1 to TRBJ1-5; D possibly corresponds to TRBD1 (6 bases). From germline, CDR1 is SGHRS and CDR2 YFSETQ. V dropped 4 bases and J dropped 0 bases, with 17 bases sitting between them. The length of the CDR3 is 17 residues. As DNA, the CDR3 is TGCGCCAGCAGCCCTACCCCATACAGGGATAGCAATCAGCCCCAGCATTTT. Its protein product is CASSPTPYRDSNQPQHF. Drawing the rest from reference TRBV5-1 and TRBJ1-5, the complete variable domain is KAGVTQTPRYLIKTRGQQVTLSCSPISGHRSVSWYQQTPGQGLQFLFEYFSETQRNKGNFPGRFSGRQFSNSRSEMNVSTLELGDSALYLCASSPTPYRDSNQPQHFGDGTRLSIL.

The gene calls are TRBV9 and TRBJ1-1; perhaps TRBD1 as D (5 bases). Per germline, CDR1 SGDLS and CDR2 YYNGEE. Trimming took 0 bases from V and 7 from J, leaving 16 bases between them. The CDR3 has 15 residues. Here the CDR3 reads CASSVGGGRTNEAFF. The CDR3 region has the DNA TGTGCCAGCAGCGTAGGGGGCGGCCGAACAAATGAAGCTTTCTTT.

The rearrangement joins TRBV5-4 to TRBJ2-1, with 10 positions matching TRBD1. CDR3 length equals 17 residues. Germline loops: CDR1 SGHNT, CDR2 YYREEE (reference sequence). J gave up 7 bases and V 4 bases, and 14 bases lay outside the gene matches. CDR3 sequence: CASSAGGDRGIGNEQFF. The DNA of the CDR3 is TGTGCCAGCAGCGCGGGCGGGGACAGGGGAATTGGGAATGAGCAGTTCTTC.

J is TRBJ2-1 and V is TRBV28; TRBD2 aligns across 7 bases. With V trimmed by 6 bases and J by 8 bases, 10 bases remained unmatched. CDR1 is MDHEN, CDR2 SYDVKM, per germline. CDR3 length equals 14 residues. The CDR3 spells CASSAGPRGDEQFF. The CDR3 nucleotides are TGTGCCAGCAGCGCCGGGCCCCGGGGGGATGAGCAGTTCTTC.

The V gene is TRBV28, the J gene TRBJ2-3; a weak D match, TRBD2 (6 bases). The CDR3 has 13 residues. The germline V gene has CDR1 MDHEN and CDR2 SYDVKM. The V gene lost 5 bases and the J gene lost 4 bases, with 10 bases spanning the gap. The CDR3: CASSPPGADTQYF. Here the CDR3 DNA reads TGTGCCAGCAGTCCTCCGGGGGCAGATACGCAGTATTTT.

The chain links TRBV2 to TRBJ2-1, with no clear D. The ends were cut back, 11 bases at V and 4 bases at J, with 9 bases in the middle. CDR3 length: 11 amino acids. In germline, CDR1 is SNHLY, CDR2 FYNNEI. In DNA form, the CDR3 reads TGTGCCGGAAAGACATACAATGAGCAGTTCTTC. Translation: CAGKTYNEQFF.

The V gene is TRBV7-2, the J gene TRBJ2-7, with TRBD2 identical over 7 bases. Germline assignment: CDR1 SGHTA and CDR2 FQGNSA. The V segment lost 3 bases and the J segment 1 base; nucleotides outside the gene matches: 6. CDR3 length: 15 amino acids. For the CDR3, the DNA is TGTGCCAGCAGCTTTCTACCTAGCGGATCCTACGAGCAGTACTTC. This gives the protein CASSFLPSGSYEQYF.

The V gene is TRBV2, the J gene TRBJ2-1, with D possibly matching TRBD2 (6 bases). Trimming stripped 5 bases from V and 8 bases from J, with 19 bases between. The CDR3 has 15 amino acids. CDR1 is SNHLY and CDR2 is FYNNEI in the germline V gene. DNA for the CDR3: TGTGCCAGCAGTTACAGAGGGCGGGATCTGGATGAGCAGTTCTTC. Translated, it gives CASSYRGRDLDEQFF.

This clone was counted once. The rearrangement joins TRBV5-6 to TRBJ2-7, with a possible D match to TRBD1 (6 bases). The CDR3 loop spans 12 amino acids. Trimming removed 0 bases from V and 6 bases from J, with 7 bases in between. The germline V gene encodes CDR1 SGHDT and CDR2 YYEEEE. CDR3 coding DNA: TGTGCCAGCAGCTTGGGGGGGCCCGAGCAGTACTTC. Encoded protein: CASSLGGPEQYF.

This chain connects TRBV30 to TRBJ1-1, with a tentative D call TRBD1 (6 bases). In germline, CDR1 is GTSNPN, CDR2 SVGIG (reference sequence). V was trimmed by 5 bases and J by 4 bases, leaving 8 bases between them. This CDR3 has 11 amino acids. This CDR3 reads CAWGTTTEAFF. Here the CDR3 DNA reads TGTGCCTGGGGGACAACCACTGAAGCTTTCTTT.

The chain uses TRBV6-5 and TRBJ2-1; TRBD2 aligns across 9 bases. V dropped 4 bases and J dropped 5; count of bases not matched to a gene: 3. Germline CDR1 and CDR2: MNHEY and SVGAGI. The CDR3 has 14 amino acids. DNA for the CDR3: TGTGCCAGCAGTTTGGGACTAGCAGACAATGAGCAGTTCTTC. Its protein is CASSLGLADNEQFF.

V and J are TRBV27 and TRBJ2-3; TRBD2 aligns across 12 bases. The CDR3 spans 15 residues. Germline CDR1 MNHEY, CDR2 SMNVEV (reference sequence). With 6 bases clipped from V and 2 bases from J, the junction kept 3 bases outside the gene matches. The CDR3 reads CASSGLAGNTDTQYF. CDR3 in DNA: TGTGCCAGCAGCGGACTAGCGGGGAACACAGATACGCAGTATTTT.

J is TRBJ1-3 and V is TRBV9; D unclear. The germline V gene encodes CDR1 SGDLS and CDR2 YYNGEE. V was cut by 3 bases and J by 4 bases, with 14 bases left in between. There are 15 residues in the CDR3. This chain's CDR3 is CASSGRLDGGNTIYF. The CDR3 DNA reads as TGTGCCAGCAGCGGACGTCTAGATGGCGGAAACACCATATATTTT.

The rearrangement joins TRBV28 to TRBJ1-6, with 7 bases that match TRBD1. Germline V lookup: CDR1 MDHEN, CDR2 SYDVKM. With V trimmed by 2 bases and J by 0 bases, 7 bases remained unmatched. The CDR3 consists of 18 residues. CDR3 residues: CASSLTGAFSSYNSPLHF. The CDR3 nucleotides read TGTGCCAGCAGTTTAACAGGGGCCTTTAGCTCCTATAATTCACCCCTCCACTTT.

The J gene is TRBJ2-5, the V gene TRBV5-1; TRBD2 matches 8 bases. Germline V gene sequence: CDR1 SGHRS, CDR2 YFSETQ. Germline trimming cut 1 base from V and 4 bases from J; bases unmatched to any gene: 12. This CDR3 spans 17 amino acids. The CDR3 here is CASSLRSNGRAGETQYF. CDR3 DNA: TGCGCCAGCAGCTTGCGGTCTAACGGGAGGGCAGGAGAGACCCAGTACTTC.